These 13 T cell receptor beta chains originate from one sample sequenced in a study of blood T cell repertoires in COVID-19. TCRdb's copy holds only in-frame clones and misses some; the assay was immunoSEQ multiplex PCR. The sample lists roughly 60,000 clones, approximately 83% occurring once. Sequenced input: peripheral blood. The source of these receptors is a man younger than 40 with COVID-19, enrolled during active disease.

This clone was seen many times. CDR3: CASSYPPGQGADTQYF. For the CDR3, the DNA is TGTGCCAGCAGTTACCCCCCGGGACAGGGGGCAGATACGCAGTATTTT. V usage is TRBV27 and J usage is TRBJ2-3; 11 bases are a match to TRBD1. There are 16 residues in the CDR3. The V gene end was trimmed by 4 bases and the J gene end by 4 bases; junction bases not matched to a gene: 7. Germline loops: CDR1 MNHEY, CDR2 SMNVEV (reference sequence).

This clone came up a few times. The chain links TRBV28 to TRBJ1-4, with D tentatively TRBD1 (5 bases). CDR1 is MDHEN, CDR2 SYDVKM, per germline. This CDR3 has 12 residues. Between the trimmed V and J ends, which lost 7 bases and 8 bases, there was a span of 11 bases. CDR3 nucleotide sequence: TGTGCCAGCACCCAGGGTTGGGAAAAACTGTTTTTT. It codes for CASTQGWEKLFF.

This chain joins TRBV25-1 and TRBJ1-1; no reliable D call. Trimming took 7 bases from V and 5 from J, leaving 8 bases between them. Looked up from germline, CDR1 is MGHDK and CDR2 is SYGVNS. The CDR3 length is 11 residues. DNA for the CDR3: TGTGCCAGCACCCTAGGTACTGAAGCTTTCTTT. Translated: CASTLGTEAFF.

The chain has TRBV3-1 (or the pseudogene TRBV3-2) and TRBJ2-2; weak D call: TRBD1 (5 bases). CDR1 and CDR2 (germline): LGHDT, YNNKEL (reference sequence). This CDR3 is built from 16 residues. V was trimmed by 0 bases and J by 5 bases, leaving 13 bases between them. CDR3 in DNA: TGTGCCAGCAGCCAAGATGCAAACAGGCCGACCGGGGAGCTGTTTTTT. Encoded protein: CASSQDANRPTGELFF.

The V gene is TRBV28, the J gene TRBJ2-7; 7 nucleotides line up with TRBD1. With V trimmed by 2 bases and J by 3 bases, 10 bases remained unmatched. The CDR3 contains 16 residues. Per germline, CDR1 MDHEN and CDR2 SYDVKM. The CDR3 DNA sequence: TGTGCCAGCAGTTTAAGGGGGCGATCTCCCCTCTACGAGCAGTACTTC. Residues: CASSLRGRSPLYEQYF. Combining the CDR3 with reference TRBV28 and TRBJ2-7 gives the whole variable domain DVKVTQSSRYLVKRTGEKVFLECVQDMDHENMFWYRQDPGLGLRLIYFSYDVKMKEKGDIPEGYSVSREKKERFSLILESASTNQTSMYLCASSLRGRSPLYEQYFGPGTRLTVT.

This clone has a handful of counts. CDR3 nucleotides: TGTGCCAGCAGCCCGGCGGCAGGGCCTATGAGGGGAAACACCATATATTTT. This gives the protein CASSPAAGPMRGNTIYF. The rearrangement uses TRBV7-2 and TRBJ1-3; weak D call: TRBD1 (5 bases). The V and J ends lost 5 bases and 4 bases respectively, with 21 bases between them. Germline V lookup: CDR1 SGHTA, CDR2 FQGNSA. CDR3 length: 17 amino acids.

This clone was recorded a few times. The gene calls are TRBV5-1 and TRBJ2-7; 8 bases align to TRBD2. CDR3 size: 14 residues. The germline V gene encodes CDR1 SGHRS and CDR2 YFSETQ. Unmatched junction bases numbered 4, after V lost 2 bases and J lost 3 bases. In DNA form, the CDR3 reads TGCGCCAGCAGCTTAACTAGCGGATTCTACGAGCAGTACTTC. Translated, it gives CASSLTSGFYEQYF.

The chain uses TRBV11-2 and TRBJ2-3, with D unresolved. V was clipped by 5 bases and J by 10 bases, with 16 bases between them. The CDR3 totals 13 residues. The germline CDR1 and CDR2 sequences are SGHAT and FQNNGV. The CDR3 region is CASSPNYQWPQYF. CDR3 coding DNA: TGTGCCAGCAGCCCGAATTACCAGTGGCCGCAGTATTTT.

The V and J genes are TRBV24-1 and TRBJ2-5; TRBD2 matches at 10 bases. V lost 6 bases and J lost 4; bases outside the gene matches: 7. Germline V gene lookup returns CDR1 KGHDR and CDR2 SFDVKD. CDR3 size: 15 residues. The CDR3 is CATSLTGLATETQYF. In DNA, the CDR3 is TGTGCCACCAGTTTAACGGGACTAGCGACAGAGACCCAGTACTTC.

The CDR3 DNA follows: TGTGCCAGCAGTTACGAGCTAGCGGGGAACACCGGGGAGCTGTTTTTT. Residues: CASSYELAGNTGELFF. V is TRBV6-6 and J is TRBJ2-2; 8 bases match TRBD2. The V gene end was trimmed by 2 bases and the J gene end by 1 base; junction bases not matched to a gene: 3. This CDR3 is built from 16 residues. Germline V CDR1 and CDR2: MNHNY, SVGAGI (reference sequence).

The rearrangement joins TRBV10-3 to TRBJ2-1; possibly TRBD1 for D (7 bases). The CDR3 spans 14 residues. Germline V gene lookup returns CDR1 ENHRY and CDR2 SYGVKD. The ends were cut back, 8 bases at V and 7 bases at J, with 18 bases in the middle. The CDR3 region is CAIRDQGGKNEQFF. The CDR3, as DNA: TGTGCCATCCGGGACCAGGGGGGTAAGAATGAGCAGTTCTTC.

The rearrangement links TRBV5-5 to TRBJ2-5, with D possibly being TRBD2 (5 bases). Germline V gene sequence: CDR1 SGHKS, CDR2 YYEKEE (reference sequence). There are 13 residues in the CDR3. Trimming stripped 0 bases from V and 5 bases from J, with 8 bases between. The CDR3 DNA follows: TGTGCCAGCAGCTTGGGAGGGCCGGAGACCCAGTACTTC. This gives the protein CASSLGGPETQYF. Based on the CDR3 plus reference TRBV5-5 and TRBJ2-5, the full variable domain is DAGVTQSPTHLIKTRGQQVTLRCSPISGHKSVSWYQQVLGQGPQFIFQYYEKEERGRGNFPDRFSARQFPNYSSELNVNALLLGDSALYLCASSLGGPETQYFGPGTRLLVL.

The genes are TRBV27 and TRBJ1-5; D is undetermined. Trimming pared 8 bases from V and 1 base from J, leaving 9 bases between. The CDR3 covers 13 residues. Germline loops: CDR1 MNHEY, CDR2 SMNVEV (reference sequence). CDR3 region: CASGSESNQPQHF. The CDR3 DNA sequence: TGTGCCAGCGGTTCCGAGAGCAATCAGCCCCAGCATTTT.